Shown below are 20 T cell receptor beta chains from a single sample sequenced in a study of OX40 agonist ivuxolimab in advanced cancers. The receptor library was made with the immunoSEQ multiplex PCR assay. The immuneACCESS repertoire file appears here via TCRdb, limited to in-frame rearrangements. These files lack a portion of the clones; in checked studies, under half of the deficit traces to unresolved V genes, and the cause of the others is not known. In this sample the table shows about 61,000 clones, approximately 82% of which occur a single time. The biggest ten clones account for 0.4% to 0.55% of the sample. Here the sequenced sample was CD4+ or CD8+ T cells sorted from blood, taken in a trial of the OX40 agonist ivuxolimab. Receptor source: an adult with an advanced solid tumor such as melanoma, head and neck, liver or kidney cancer.

The rearrangement uses TRBV19 and TRBJ2-2; 13 nucleotides agree with TRBD2. The CDR3 totals 15 residues. From germline, CDR1 is LNHDA and CDR2 SQIVND (reference sequence). Trimming removed 5 bases from V and 10 bases from J; junction bases left unmatched: 7. The CDR3 DNA reads as TGTGCCAGTAGTGGGCTCGGACTAGCGGGGGCGGAGCTGTTTTTT. Its protein product is CASSGLGLAGAELFF.

The V and J genes are TRBV20-1 and TRBJ2-5; D perhaps matches TRBD1 (6 bases). This CDR3 comprises 11 residues. Deletions cut 7 bases from V and 3 bases from J, with 9 bases between. The germline CDR1 and CDR2 sequences are DFQATT and SNEGSKA (reference sequence). Here the CDR3 reads CSGGQKETQYF. Here the CDR3 DNA reads TGCAGTGGGGGGCAGAAAGAGACCCAGTACTTC.

The chain is built from TRBV5-1 and TRBJ1-1; 7 bases align to TRBD1. V gave up 4 bases and J gave up 7 bases; unmatched junction bases: 10. Germline CDR1 and CDR2: SGHRS and YFSETQ. The CDR3 sequence is 14 residues long. The CDR3 coding sequence is TGCGCCAGCAGCGCGAAGACAGGGATCGTTGAAGCTTTCTTT. Its translation: CASSAKTGIVEAFF.

This clone has only a few counts. The chain is built from TRBV9 and TRBJ2-2; D uncertain. With 0 bases removed from V and 2 bases from J, the gap between germline ends came to 8 bases. Germline V CDR1 and CDR2: SGDLS, YYNGEE. The CDR3 extends over 15 amino acids. CDR3 protein: CASSVAPSNTGELFF. For the CDR3, the DNA is TGTGCCAGCAGCGTAGCGCCATCAAACACCGGGGAGCTGTTTTTT.

V is TRBV11-2 and J is TRBJ2-7, with D maybe TRBD1 (5 bases). Germline CDR1 reads SGHAT; CDR2 reads FQNNGV. This CDR3 spans 13 amino acids. Trimming pared 0 bases from V and 4 bases from J, leaving 7 bases between. CDR3 nucleotides: TGTGCCAGCAGCTTAGATACAGGTTACGAGCAGTACTTC. This encodes CASSLDTGYEQYF.

V and J are TRBV5-8 and TRBJ2-2; D gene uncertain. CDR1 and CDR2 (germline): SGHTS, YDEGEE. V lost 0 bases, J lost 0 bases, and 3 bases lay in between. The CDR3 sequence is 14 residues long. The CDR3 region is CASSLDTNTGELFF. The CDR3 DNA is TGTGCCAGCAGCTTGGACACGAACACCGGGGAGCTGTTTTTT. The complete variable domain, with remaining parts taken from reference TRBV5-8 and TRBJ2-2, reads EAGVTQSPTHLIKTRGQQATLRCSPISGHTSVYWYQQALGLGLQFLLWYDEGEERNRGNFPPRFSGRQFPNYSSELNVNALELEDSALYLCASSLDTNTGELFFGEGSRLTVL.

This chain uses TRBV19 with TRBJ1-2, with TRBD1 as a possible D gene (5 bases). V lost 3 bases, J lost 0 bases, and 20 bases lay in between. This CDR3 region has 18 residues. The germline V gene encodes CDR1 LNHDA and CDR2 SQIVND (reference sequence). CDR3 region: CASSMAVWSAGANYGYTF. In DNA, the CDR3 is TGTGCCAGTAGTATGGCTGTTTGGTCAGCGGGGGCTAACTATGGCTACACCTTC.

This clone was seen a single time. V and J are TRBV2 and TRBJ2-3, with 9 bases lining up with TRBD2. J lost 3 bases, V lost 6 bases, and 4 bases had no gene match. The CDR3 loop spans 14 amino acids. Germline V CDR1 and CDR2: SNHLY, FYNNEI. CDR3 residues: CASRPGLATDTQYF. The CDR3, as DNA: TGTGCCAGCAGACCGGGACTAGCAACAGATACGCAGTATTTT.

The chain links TRBV19 to TRBJ2-7; perhaps TRBD2 as D (5 bases). Deletions cut 3 bases from V and 7 bases from J, with 13 bases between. The CDR3 contains 13 residues. CDR1 is LNHDA, CDR2 SQIVND, per germline (reference sequence). CDR3 DNA: TGTGCCAGTAGTATCGTTTGGGGAGAGGAGCAGTACTTC. Translating it yields CASSIVWGEEQYF.

This sequence joins TRBV2 and TRBJ2-5; the match to TRBD2 covers 14 bases. In germline, CDR1 is SNHLY, CDR2 FYNNEI. The CDR3 is made up of 15 amino acids. The trim removed 7 bases at V and 4 bases at J, leaving 5 bases unmatched. The CDR3 reads CASKGLAGGLETQYF. CDR3 bases: TGTGCCAGCAAAGGACTAGCGGGAGGTTTAGAGACCCAGTACTTC. Full variable domain (rest looked up from reference TRBV2 and TRBJ2-5): EPEVTQTPSHQVTQMGQEVILRCVPISNHLYFYWYRQILGQKVEFLVSFYNNEISEKSEIFDDQFSVERPDGSNFTLKIRSTKLEDSAMYFCASKGLAGGLETQYFGPGTRLLVL.

This chain uses TRBV7-8 with TRBJ2-3, with D perhaps TRBD1 (6 bases). The V gene lost 2 bases and the J gene lost 2 bases, with 11 bases spanning the gap. This CDR3 region has 15 residues. CDR1 and CDR2 (germline): SGHVS, FQNEAQ. As DNA, the CDR3 is TGTGCCAGCAGCTTACAGGGGTTGTACACAGATACGCAGTATTTT. Its protein product is CASSLQGLYTDTQYF. Together with reference TRBV7-8 and TRBJ2-3, the CDR3 gives the full variable domain: GAGVSQSPRYKVAKRGQDVALRCDPISGHVSLFWYQQALGQGPEFLTYFQNEAQLDKSGLPSDRFFAERPEGSVSTLKIQRTQQEDSAVYLCASSLQGLYTDTQYFGPGTRLTVL.

The genes are TRBV11-2 and TRBJ2-1; D perhaps matches TRBD2 (5 bases). The CDR3 totals 17 residues. Germline V gene sequence: CDR1 SGHAT, CDR2 FQNNGV. Trimming removed 5 bases at V and 6 bases at J, with 23 bases between. The CDR3 region has the DNA TGTGCCAGCAGCCGTGGAGGTGGAACTAGTGGAGGCAATGAGCAGTTCTTC. Encoded protein: CASSRGGGTSGGNEQFF. The whole variable domain, remainder taken from reference TRBV11-2 and TRBJ2-1, is EAGVAQSPRYKIIEKRQSVAFWCNPISGHATLYWYQQILGQGPKLLIQFQNNGVVDDSQLPKDRFSAERLKGVDSTLKIQPAKLEDSAVYLCASSRGGGTSGGNEQFFGPGTRLTVL.

The V call is TRBV7-9, the J call TRBJ1-4, with 8 bases matching TRBD1. In germline, CDR1 is SEHNR, CDR2 FQNEAQ (reference sequence). The CDR3 has 15 residues. The trim removed 2 bases at V and 4 bases at J, leaving 3 bases unmatched. The CDR3 nucleotides read TGTGCCAGCAGCTTACTACAGGGGGGTAATGAAAAACTGTTTTTT. It specifies CASSLLQGGNEKLFF.

V and J are TRBV6-1 and TRBJ2-2; D not resolved. Germline CDR1 reads MNHNS; CDR2 reads SASEGT. This CDR3 contains 12 residues. Trimming stripped 6 bases from V and 4 bases from J, with 6 bases between. CDR3 protein: CASSRVTGELFF. The CDR3 DNA follows: TGTGCCAGCAGCCGGGTCACCGGGGAGCTGTTTTTT.

The chain carries TRBV19 and TRBJ1-5; 10 bases map to TRBD1. Unmatched junction bases numbered 3, after V lost 1 base and J lost 6 bases. CDR1 is LNHDA, CDR2 SQIVND, per germline (reference sequence). The CDR3 sequence is 15 residues long. CDR3 nucleotides: TGTGCCAGTAGTATAGGGACAGGGGGGGGTCAGCCCCAGCATTTT. This gives the protein CASSIGTGGGQPQHF.

This CDR3 is CASSPIGGSYEQYF. The CDR3 DNA reads as TGTGCCAGCTCACCTATCGGGGGATCCTACGAGCAGTACTTC. V usage is TRBV18 and J usage is TRBJ2-5; TRBD2 is a possible D gene (6 bases). The assigned J gene may be wrong: the sequence end matches TRBJ2-7 better. CDR1 KGHSH and CDR2 LQKENI come from the germline V gene. The CDR3 consists of 14 residues.

The J gene is TRBJ2-3, the V gene TRBV19, with D possibly matching TRBD1 (5 bases). From germline, CDR1 is LNHDA and CDR2 SQIVND (reference sequence). The CDR3 sequence is 17 residues long. Trimming shortened V by 3 bases and J by 0 bases, and 16 bases separated the two germline ends. This chain's CDR3 is CASSIPTGDPSTDTQYF. CDR3 coding DNA: TGTGCCAGTAGTATTCCCACAGGAGATCCTAGCACAGATACGCAGTATTTT.

This rearrangement joins TRBV5-5 to TRBJ2-7, with a possible D match to TRBD2 (5 bases). Germline V lookup: CDR1 SGHKS, CDR2 YYEKEE (reference sequence). The CDR3 is 13 amino acids. Between the trimmed V and J ends, which lost 3 bases and 7 bases, there was a span of 14 bases. The CDR3 sequence: CASSYEGRREQYF. In DNA form, the CDR3 reads TGTGCCAGCAGCTACGAGGGTAGGAGGGAGCAGTACTTC.

V is TRBV10-3 and J is TRBJ1-1, with 9 nucleotides matching TRBD1. The CDR3 is made up of 13 amino acids. CDR1 ENHRY and CDR2 SYGVKD come from the germline V gene. After removal of 8 bases from V and 5 bases from J, the junction contained 6 bases not matched to a gene. The CDR3 region is CAISQGAETEAFF. As DNA, the CDR3 is TGTGCCATCTCACAGGGGGCGGAAACTGAAGCTTTCTTT.

The chain has TRBV28 and TRBJ1-6; TRBD1 matches at 7 bases. The CDR3 totals 14 residues. Germline CDR1 MDHEN, CDR2 SYDVKM. Trimming took 6 bases from V and 7 from J; bases not matched to a gene: 6. The CDR3 protein is CASSKGQPNSPLHF. CDR3 nucleotides: TGTGCCAGCAGCAAGGGACAGCCAAATTCACCCCTCCACTTT.